The clone carrying this T cell receptor beta chain has a handful of counts. One entry per CDR3 protein results from TCRdb running MiXCR on the 5' RACE reads. The data hold about 690,000 distinct CDR3 sequences, with approximately 21% observed a single time. This record belongs to a study of identical twins. The trim removed 6 bases at V and 7 bases at J, leaving 12 bases unmatched. Per germline, CDR1 SQVTM and CDR2 ANQGSEA. This CDR3 is built from 15 residues. Another study also made use of these data, one on T cells expressing NK-cell markers.

Sequencing was carried out using PBMCs. The V call is TRBV29-1, the J call TRBJ1-4, with 9 bases lining up with TRBD1. The receptor comes from a woman between 18 and 29 years old in good health. In nucleotides, the CDR3 is TGCAGCGTGGGACAGTGGGGGACAGGGTCTGAAAAACTGTTTTTT. Protein product: CSVGQWGTGSEKLFF.